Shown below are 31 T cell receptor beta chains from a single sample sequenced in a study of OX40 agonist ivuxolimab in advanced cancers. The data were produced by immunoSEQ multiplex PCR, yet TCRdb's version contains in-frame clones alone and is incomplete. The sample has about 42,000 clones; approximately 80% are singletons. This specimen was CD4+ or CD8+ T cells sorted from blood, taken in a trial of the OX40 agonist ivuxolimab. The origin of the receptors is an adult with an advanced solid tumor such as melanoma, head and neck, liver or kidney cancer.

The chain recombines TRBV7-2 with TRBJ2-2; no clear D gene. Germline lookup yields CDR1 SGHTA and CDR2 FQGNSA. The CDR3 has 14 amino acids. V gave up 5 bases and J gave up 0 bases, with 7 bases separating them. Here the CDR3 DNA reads TGTGCCAGCAGCCGTAGACCGAACACCGGGGAGCTGTTTTTT. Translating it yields CASSRRPNTGELFF.

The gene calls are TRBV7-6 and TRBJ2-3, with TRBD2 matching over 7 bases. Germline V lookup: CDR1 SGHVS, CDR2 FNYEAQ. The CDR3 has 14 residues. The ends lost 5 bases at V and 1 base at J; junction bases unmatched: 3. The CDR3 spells CASSRGGGTDTQYF. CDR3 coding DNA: TGTGCCAGCAGCCGCGGGGGAGGCACAGATACGCAGTATTTT.

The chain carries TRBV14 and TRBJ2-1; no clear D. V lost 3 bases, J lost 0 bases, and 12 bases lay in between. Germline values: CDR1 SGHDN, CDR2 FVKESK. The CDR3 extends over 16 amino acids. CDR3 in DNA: TGTGCCAGCAGCCAGTTAGGCAGGCCCTCCTACAATGAGCAGTTCTTC. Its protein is CASSQLGRPSYNEQFF.

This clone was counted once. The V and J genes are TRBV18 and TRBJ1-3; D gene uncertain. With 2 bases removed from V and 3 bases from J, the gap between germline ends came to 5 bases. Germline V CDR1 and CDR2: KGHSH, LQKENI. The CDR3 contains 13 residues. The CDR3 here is CASSPTSGNTIYF. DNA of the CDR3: TGTGCCAGCTCACCAACCAGTGGAAACACCATATATTTT.

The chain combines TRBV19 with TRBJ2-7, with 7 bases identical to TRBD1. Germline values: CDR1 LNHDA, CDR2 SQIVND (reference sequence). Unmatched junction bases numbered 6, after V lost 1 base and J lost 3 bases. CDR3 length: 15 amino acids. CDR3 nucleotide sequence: TGTGCCAGTAGTATAGCGACAGGGACCCTCTACGAGCAGTACTTC. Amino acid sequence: CASSIATGTLYEQYF. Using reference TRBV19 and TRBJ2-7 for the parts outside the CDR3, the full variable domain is DGGITQSPKYLFRKEGQNVTLSCEQNLNHDAMYWYRQDPGQGLRLIYYSQIVNDFQKGDIAEGYSVSREKKESFPLTVTSAQKNPTAFYLCASSIATGTLYEQYFGPGTRLTVT.

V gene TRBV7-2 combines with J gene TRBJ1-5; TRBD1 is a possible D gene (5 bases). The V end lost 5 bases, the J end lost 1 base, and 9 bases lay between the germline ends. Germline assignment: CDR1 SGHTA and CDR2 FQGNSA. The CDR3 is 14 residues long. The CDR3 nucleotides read TGTGCCAGCAGCAGGGACGGAAGCAATCAGCCCCAGCATTTT. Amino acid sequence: CASSRDGSNQPQHF.

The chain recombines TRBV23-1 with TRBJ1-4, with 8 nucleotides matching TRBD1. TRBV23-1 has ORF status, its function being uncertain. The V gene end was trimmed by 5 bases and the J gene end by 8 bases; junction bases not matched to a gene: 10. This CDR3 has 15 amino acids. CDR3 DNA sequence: TGCGCCAGCAGTTTTAACAGGGGGTTCAGGGAAAAACTGTTTTTT. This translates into CASSFNRGFREKLFF.

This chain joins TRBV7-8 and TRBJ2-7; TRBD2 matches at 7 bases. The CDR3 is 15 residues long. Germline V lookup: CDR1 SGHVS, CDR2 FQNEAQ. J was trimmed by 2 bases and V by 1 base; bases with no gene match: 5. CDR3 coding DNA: TGTGCCAGCAGCTTAGGACTAGCTGGAACCTACGAGCAGTACTTC. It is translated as CASSLGLAGTYEQYF. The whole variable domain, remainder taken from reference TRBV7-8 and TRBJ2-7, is GAGVSQSPRYKVAKRGQDVALRCDPISGHVSLFWYQQALGQGPEFLTYFQNEAQLDKSGLPSDRFFAERPEGSVSTLKIQRTQQEDSAVYLCASSLGLAGTYEQYFGPGTRLTVT.

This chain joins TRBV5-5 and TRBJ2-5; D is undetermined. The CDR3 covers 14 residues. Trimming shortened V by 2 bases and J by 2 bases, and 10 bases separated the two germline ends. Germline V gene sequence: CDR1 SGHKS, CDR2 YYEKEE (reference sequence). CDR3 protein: CASSFSIPQETQYF. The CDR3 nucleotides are TGTGCCAGCAGCTTTAGCATTCCTCAAGAGACCCAGTACTTC.

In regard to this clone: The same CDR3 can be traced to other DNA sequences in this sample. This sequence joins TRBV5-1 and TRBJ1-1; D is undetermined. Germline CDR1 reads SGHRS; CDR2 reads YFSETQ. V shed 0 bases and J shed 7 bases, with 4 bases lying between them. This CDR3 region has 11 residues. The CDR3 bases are TGCGCCAGCAGCTTGGGGGGTGAAGCTTTCTTT. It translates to CASSLGGEAFF. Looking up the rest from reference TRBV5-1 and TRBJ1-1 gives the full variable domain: KAGVTQTPRYLIKTRGQQVTLSCSPISGHRSVSWYQQTPGQGLQFLFEYFSETQRNKGNFPGRFSGRQFSNSRSEMNVSTLELGDSALYLCASSLGGEAFFGQGTRLTVV.

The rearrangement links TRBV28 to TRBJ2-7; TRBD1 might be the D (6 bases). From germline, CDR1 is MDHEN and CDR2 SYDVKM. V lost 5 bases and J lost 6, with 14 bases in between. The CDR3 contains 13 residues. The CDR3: CASSPSQGREQYF. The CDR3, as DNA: TGTGCCAGCAGTCCCTCACAGGGTCGCGAGCAGTACTTC.

The CDR3 coding sequence is TGTGCCAGCAACGACAGGAGGACTAACTATGGCTACACCTTC. It translates to CASNDRRTNYGYTF. The J gene is TRBJ1-2, the V gene TRBV6-1, with D possibly matching TRBD1 (6 bases). The germline V gene has CDR1 MNHNS and CDR2 SASEGT. The CDR3 runs 14 residues. Trimming cost V 7 bases and J 0 bases, with 12 bases left between them.

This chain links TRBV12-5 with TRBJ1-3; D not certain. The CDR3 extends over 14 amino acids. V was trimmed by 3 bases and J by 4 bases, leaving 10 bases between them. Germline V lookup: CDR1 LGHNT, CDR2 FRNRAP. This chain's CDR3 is CASGLGLLGNTIYF. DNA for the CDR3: TGTGCTAGTGGTTTAGGACTCTTGGGAAACACCATATATTTT.

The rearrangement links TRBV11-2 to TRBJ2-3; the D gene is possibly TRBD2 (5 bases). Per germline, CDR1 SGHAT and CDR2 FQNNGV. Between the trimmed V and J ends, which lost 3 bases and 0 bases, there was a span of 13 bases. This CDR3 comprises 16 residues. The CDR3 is CASSFRAAASTDTQYF. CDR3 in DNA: TGTGCCAGCAGCTTTAGGGCAGCGGCTAGCACAGATACGCAGTATTTT.

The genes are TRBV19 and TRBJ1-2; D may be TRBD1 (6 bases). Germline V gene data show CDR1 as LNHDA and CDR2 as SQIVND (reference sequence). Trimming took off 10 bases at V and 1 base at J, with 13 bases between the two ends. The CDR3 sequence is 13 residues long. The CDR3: CATTLDSNYGYTF. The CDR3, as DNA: TGTGCCACCACATTGGACAGTAACTATGGCTACACCTTC.

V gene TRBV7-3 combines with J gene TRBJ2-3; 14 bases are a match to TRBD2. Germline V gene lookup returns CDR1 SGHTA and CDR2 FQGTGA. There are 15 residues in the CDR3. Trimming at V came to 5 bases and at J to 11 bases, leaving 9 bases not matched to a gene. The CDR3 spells CASSASTSGGAQQYF. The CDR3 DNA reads TGTGCCAGCAGCGCGTCGACTAGCGGGGGGGCCCAGCAGTATTTT. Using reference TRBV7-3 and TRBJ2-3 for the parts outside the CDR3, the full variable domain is GAGVSQTPSNKVTEKGKYVELRCDPISGHTALYWYRQSLGQGPEFLIYFQGTGAADDSGLPNDRFFAVRPEGSVSTLKIQRTERGDSAVYLCASSASTSGGAQQYFGPGTRLTVL.

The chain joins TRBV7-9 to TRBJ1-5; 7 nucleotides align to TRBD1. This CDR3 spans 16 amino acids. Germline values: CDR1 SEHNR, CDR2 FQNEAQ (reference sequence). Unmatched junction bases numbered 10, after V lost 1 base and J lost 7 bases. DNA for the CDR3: TGTGCCAGCAGCTTAGGTACAGGGGCCTTTGAGCAGCCCCAGCATTTT. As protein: CASSLGTGAFEQPQHF.

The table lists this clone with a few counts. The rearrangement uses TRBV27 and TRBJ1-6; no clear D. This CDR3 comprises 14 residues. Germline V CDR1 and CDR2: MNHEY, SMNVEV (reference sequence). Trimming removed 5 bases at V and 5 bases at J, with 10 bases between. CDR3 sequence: CASSLAQNNSPLHF. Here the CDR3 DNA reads TGTGCCAGCAGTCTGGCGCAGAATAATTCACCCCTCCACTTT.

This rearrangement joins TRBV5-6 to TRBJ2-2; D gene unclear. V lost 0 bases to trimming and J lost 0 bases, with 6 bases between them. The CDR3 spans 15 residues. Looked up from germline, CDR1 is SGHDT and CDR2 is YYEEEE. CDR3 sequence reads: CASSLADTNTGELFF. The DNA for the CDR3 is TGTGCCAGCAGCTTGGCAGACACGAACACCGGGGAGCTGTTTTTT.

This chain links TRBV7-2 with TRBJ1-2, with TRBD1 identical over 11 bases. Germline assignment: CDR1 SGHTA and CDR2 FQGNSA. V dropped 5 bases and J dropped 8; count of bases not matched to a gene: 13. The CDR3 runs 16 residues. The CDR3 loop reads CASSTGQGAGGEGYTF. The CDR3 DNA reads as TGTGCCAGCAGCACAGGACAGGGGGCTGGGGGAGAAGGCTACACCTTC.

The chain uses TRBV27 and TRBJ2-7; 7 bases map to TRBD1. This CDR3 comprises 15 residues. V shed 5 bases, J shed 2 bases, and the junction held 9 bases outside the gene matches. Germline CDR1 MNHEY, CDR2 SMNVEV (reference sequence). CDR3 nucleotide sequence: TGTGCCAGCAGTACGACAGGGTTCCTAGCCTACGAGCAGTACTTC. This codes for CASSTTGFLAYEQYF.

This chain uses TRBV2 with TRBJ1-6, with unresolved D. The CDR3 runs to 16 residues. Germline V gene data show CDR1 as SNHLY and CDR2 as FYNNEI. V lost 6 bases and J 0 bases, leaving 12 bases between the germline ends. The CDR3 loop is CASRPYGSSYNSPLHF. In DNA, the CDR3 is TGTGCCAGCAGGCCTTACGGGAGCTCCTATAATTCACCCCTCCACTTT.

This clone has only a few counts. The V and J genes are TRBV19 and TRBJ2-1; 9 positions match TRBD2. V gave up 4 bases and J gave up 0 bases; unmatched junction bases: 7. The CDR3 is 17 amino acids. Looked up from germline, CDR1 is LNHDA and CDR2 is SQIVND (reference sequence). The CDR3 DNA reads TGTGCCAGTAGTACCTGGACTAGCGCCGACTCCTACAATGAGCAGTTCTTC. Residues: CASSTWTSADSYNEQFF.

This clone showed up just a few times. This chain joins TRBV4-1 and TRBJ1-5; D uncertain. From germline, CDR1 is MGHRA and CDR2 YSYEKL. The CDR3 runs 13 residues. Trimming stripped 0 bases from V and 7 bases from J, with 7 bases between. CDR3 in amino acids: CASSQEARQPQHF. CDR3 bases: TGCGCCAGCAGCCAAGAGGCCCGGCAGCCCCAGCATTTT.

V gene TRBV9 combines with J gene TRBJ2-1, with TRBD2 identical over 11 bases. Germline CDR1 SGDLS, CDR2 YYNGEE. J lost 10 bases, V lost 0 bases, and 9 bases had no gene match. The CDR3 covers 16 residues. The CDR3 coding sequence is TGTGCCAGCAGCGTAGAACTAGCGGGAGCTCCATACGAGCAGTTCTTC. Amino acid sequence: CASSVELAGAPYEQFF.

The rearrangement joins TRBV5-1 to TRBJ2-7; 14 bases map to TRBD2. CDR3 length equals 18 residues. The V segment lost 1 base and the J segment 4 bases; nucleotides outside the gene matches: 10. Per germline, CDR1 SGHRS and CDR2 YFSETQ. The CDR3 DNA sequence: TGCGCCAGCAGCTTGCGTCCCGGGACTAGCGGGAGTCCTTACGAGCAGTACTTC. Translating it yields CASSLRPGTSGSPYEQYF.

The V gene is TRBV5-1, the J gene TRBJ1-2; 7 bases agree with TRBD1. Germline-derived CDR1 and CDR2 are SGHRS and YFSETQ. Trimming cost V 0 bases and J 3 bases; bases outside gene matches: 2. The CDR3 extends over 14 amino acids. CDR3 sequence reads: CASSLDGTDYGYTF. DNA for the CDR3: TGCGCCAGCAGCTTGGATGGGACAGACTATGGCTACACCTTC.

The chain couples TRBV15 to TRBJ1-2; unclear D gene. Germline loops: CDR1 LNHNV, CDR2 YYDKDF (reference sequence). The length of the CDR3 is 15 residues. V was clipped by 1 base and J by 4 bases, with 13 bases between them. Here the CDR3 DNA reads TGTGCCACCAGCAGAGTAATGCCAGATCTCTATGGCTACACCTTC. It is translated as CATSRVMPDLYGYTF.

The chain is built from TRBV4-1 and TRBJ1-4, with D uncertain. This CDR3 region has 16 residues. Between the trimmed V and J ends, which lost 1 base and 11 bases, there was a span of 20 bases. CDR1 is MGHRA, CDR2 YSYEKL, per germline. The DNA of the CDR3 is TGCGCCAGCAGCCAAGGAGGAGCAGTCAGGCAAGAGAAACTGTTTTTT. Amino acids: CASSQGGAVRQEKLFF.

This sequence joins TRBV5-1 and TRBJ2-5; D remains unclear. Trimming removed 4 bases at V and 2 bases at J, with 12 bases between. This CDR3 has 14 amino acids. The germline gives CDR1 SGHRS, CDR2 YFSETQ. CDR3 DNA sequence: TGCGCCAGCAGCCCACCGCCATCTCAAGAGACCCAGTACTTC. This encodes CASSPPPSQETQYF.

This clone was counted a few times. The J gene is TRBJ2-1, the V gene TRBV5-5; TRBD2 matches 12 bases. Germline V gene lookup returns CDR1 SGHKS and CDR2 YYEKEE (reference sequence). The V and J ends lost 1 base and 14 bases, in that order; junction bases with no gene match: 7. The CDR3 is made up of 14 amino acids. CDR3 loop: CASSLSSGGALEFF. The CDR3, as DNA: TGTGCCAGCAGCTTGTCTAGCGGGGGGGCCTTGGAGTTCTTC.